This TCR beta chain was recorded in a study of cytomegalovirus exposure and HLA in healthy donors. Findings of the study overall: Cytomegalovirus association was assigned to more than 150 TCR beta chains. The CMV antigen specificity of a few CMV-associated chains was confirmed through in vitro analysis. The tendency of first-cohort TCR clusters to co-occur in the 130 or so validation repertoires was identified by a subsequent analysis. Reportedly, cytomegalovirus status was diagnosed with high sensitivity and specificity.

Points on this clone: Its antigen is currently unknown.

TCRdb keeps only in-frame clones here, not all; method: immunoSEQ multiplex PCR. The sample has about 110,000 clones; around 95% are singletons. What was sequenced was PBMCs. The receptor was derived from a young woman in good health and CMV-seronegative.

CDR3 sequence reads: CASSPPGLAGGQETQYF. CDR3 DNA: TGTGCCAGCTCACCCCCGGGACTAGCGGGGGGGCAAGAGACCCAGTACTTC. The V and J genes are TRBV18 and TRBJ2-5; 16 nucleotides agree with TRBD2. Germline V gene lookup returns CDR1 KGHSH and CDR2 LQKENI. J gave up 2 bases and V 3 bases, and 3 bases lay outside the gene matches. The CDR3 totals 17 residues.